These 4 T cell receptor beta chains originate from one sample sequenced in a study of blood T cell repertoires in COVID-19 (dated by TCRdb to between 2020 and 2021). Libraries came from the immunoSEQ multiplex PCR assay. TCRdb limited this immuneACCESS table to in-frame rearrangements with V and J called. A share of clones is missing; checked studies link under half to unresolved V genes, and the rest is unexplained. This sample lists about 260,000 clones; about 87% were detected once. The ten largest make up 0.87% of the sample. The sequencing input was PBMCs or T cells enriched from blood (not recorded which). Every receptor here comes from a man aged 45-65 years who had been exposed to COVID-19.

This clone was observed once. The V gene is TRBV11-2, the J gene TRBJ1-2; a possible D gene is TRBD1 (5 bases). Germline CDR1 SGHAT, CDR2 FQNNGV. V shed 4 bases and J shed 8 bases, with 11 bases lying between them. The CDR3 loop spans 12 amino acids. The DNA of the CDR3 is TGTGCCAGCAGCTCAAGGGAGGGGGGCTACACCTTC. It specifies CASSSREGGYTF.

The chain employs TRBV2 and TRBJ1-1; 7 nucleotides align to TRBD1. The CDR3 runs 17 residues. The V and J ends lost 4 bases and 1 base, in that order; junction bases with no gene match: 12. Germline loops: CDR1 SNHLY, CDR2 FYNNEI. As DNA, the CDR3 is TGTGCCAGCAGTGCGACCAGGGGGGTCGCAGGGAACACTGAAGCTTTCTTT. Its translation is CASSATRGVAGNTEAFF.

Turning to this clone: Compared with germline, one end of the junction differs, possibly owing to a read error. The chain links TRBV18 to TRBJ2-2; D perhaps matches TRBD2 (5 bases). The length of the CDR3 is 16 residues. Germline lookup yields CDR1 KGHSH and CDR2 LQKENI. In DNA form, the CDR3 reads TGTGCTAGCTCACCATTAGGACTCCAAGTCGCCGGGGAGCTGTTTTTT. It codes for CASSPLGLQVAGELFF.

This clone was observed a single time. The chain combines TRBV7-8 with TRBJ2-7; 8 bases match TRBD1. CDR1 and CDR2 from the germline V gene are SGHVS and FQNEAQ. V dropped 7 bases and J dropped 6; count of bases not matched to a gene: 11. The CDR3 runs to 14 residues. The CDR3 DNA reads TGTGCCAGCACCAGACAGGGGCCGCCCGCCGAGCAGTACTTC. Translating it yields CASTRQGPPAEQYF.